This TCR beta chain originates from a study of cytomegalovirus exposure and HLA in healthy donors. After removal of 1 base from V and 4 bases from J, the junction contained 10 bases not matched to a gene. From germline, CDR1 is SGDLS and CDR2 YYNGEE. CDR3 length equals 16 residues. Study conclusions and caveats: Most TCR sequences proved rare, with some public TCRs found in many donors.

A note on this clone: The antigen is undetermined.

Researchers ran the PCR with 60 Vbeta and 13 Jbeta primers. Per the original methods: Among the unique TCR beta chains that a later analysis counted, about 79 million in all, about 12 million were shared. Profiled with immunoSEQ multiplex PCR; TCRdb holds only in-frame clones, not every one. Clone size and the V and J calls come from that table; the DNA yielded D and trimming. The sample includes tens of thousands of clones, about 80% seen only once; the top ten take 6% to 9.5%. Sequencing was carried out using PBMCs. This chain uses TRBV9 with TRBJ2-7; TRBD2 matches 8 bases. The TCR originated in a man between 25 and 39 years old in good health and CMV-seronegative. CDR3 residues: CASSVTSTGRVYEQYF. CDR3 DNA sequence: TGTGCCAGCAGCGTAACGTCGACCGGGAGGGTTTACGAGCAGTACTTC.